The clone carrying this TCR beta chain was detected only a few times. Its target is not known. This entry comes from a study of human T cells and chemical hapten exposure. In the study overall: In the sensitization step, 2% DPC was placed on approximately 2 cm by approximately 2 cm of upper inner arm skin. A mostly female patient group had alopecia areata, totalis or universalis. Across the whole study, which lasted roughly 24 weeks, patients were given diphenylcyclopropenone on the scalp once a week. General study findings and limits: Controls formed significantly fewer large CDR3 similarity clusters than expanded TCRs did.

The time point was: pre-sensitization, week 0. Treatment in this sample: therapeutic diphenylcyclopropenone sensitization with weekly scalp DPC. MiXCR, run by TCRdb on the RACE reads, gives a single entry per CDR3 protein. Of roughly 90,000 distinct CDR3 sequences in the sample, 8% to 10% are singletons; the top ten hold roughly 3.5%. Sequenced here: whole blood, sampled in connection with sensitization to the hapten diphenylcyclopropenone (DPC). The sequence derives from a woman aged 40 to 50 with alopecia areata. Some clones in this sample may be carry-over from other donors' samples.

CDR3 protein: CASSLRDSRTYGYTF. CDR3 DNA: TGTGCCAGCAGCTTACGGGACTCGCGAACCTATGGCTACACCTTC. The rearrangement uses TRBV7-9 and TRBJ1-2, with D possibly matching TRBD1 (5 bases). CDR1 and CDR2 (germline): SEHNR, FQNEAQ (reference sequence). CDR3 length: 15 residues. Trimming pared 2 bases from V and 4 bases from J, leaving 14 bases between.